This entry concerns a single T cell receptor beta chain. Per the authors' pipeline: Reference gene primer amplification gave estimated nucleated cell counts. Generated by immunoSEQ multiplex PCR, the TCRdb table keeps only in-frame clones and is missing some. The V and J calls and the clone size are those of that table, but D and trimming were determined from the DNA. The sample holds 200,000 to 250,000 clones; about four fifths are singletons and the top ten take 8% to 9.5%. The data were taken from a study of blood T cell repertoires in COVID-19. As for the study in general: PBMCs, B-cell-depleted T cells, or T cells provided the cDNA or gDNA that made up the material.

Participants' own reports of clinical history determined their cohort assignment. The CDR3 runs to 16 residues. V lost 2 bases and J 9 bases, leaving 20 bases between the germline ends. The germline V gene has CDR1 MDHEN and CDR2 SYDVKM. Sequenced material: PBMCs or T cells enriched from blood (not recorded which). This TCR was sampled from a woman aged 45-59 years with acute COVID-19. V usage is TRBV28 and J usage is TRBJ2-1; possible D gene TRBD2, 5 bases. The CDR3 protein is CASSLLFVGLRGEQFF. The CDR3 region has the DNA TGTGCCAGCAGTTTACTTTTTGTTGGCCTCCGGGGTGAGCAGTTCTTC.